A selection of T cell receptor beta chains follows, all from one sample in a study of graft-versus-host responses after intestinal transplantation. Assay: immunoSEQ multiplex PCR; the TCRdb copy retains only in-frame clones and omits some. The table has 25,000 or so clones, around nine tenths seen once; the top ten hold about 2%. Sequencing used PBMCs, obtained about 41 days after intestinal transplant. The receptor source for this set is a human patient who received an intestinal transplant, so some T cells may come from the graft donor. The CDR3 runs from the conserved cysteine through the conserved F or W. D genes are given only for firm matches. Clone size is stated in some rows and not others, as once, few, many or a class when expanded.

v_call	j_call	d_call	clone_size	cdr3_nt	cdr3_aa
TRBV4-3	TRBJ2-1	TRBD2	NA	TGCGCCAGCAGCCAAGTTGTAGCGGGAGGAAATGAGCAGTTCTTC	CASSQVVAGGNEQFF
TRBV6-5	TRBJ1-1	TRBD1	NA	TGTGCCAGCAGCCGGGGACAGCACACTGAAGCTTTCTTT	CASSRGQHTEAFF
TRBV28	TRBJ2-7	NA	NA	TGTGCCAGCAGTTTCTCAGGGTCCTCCTACGAGCAGTACTTC	CASSFSGSSYEQYF
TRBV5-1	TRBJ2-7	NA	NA	TGCGCCAGCAGCTTTTATACTAGGAGTTGGGTTTACGAGCAGTACTTC	CASSFYTRSWVYEQYF
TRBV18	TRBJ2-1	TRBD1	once	TGTGCCAGCTCACCACCGGAGGACAGGGCCAACAATGAGCAGTTCTTC	CASSPPEDRANNEQFF
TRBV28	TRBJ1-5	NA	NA	TGTGCCAGCAGGCGGCGCAATCAGCCCCAGCATTTT	CASRRRNQPQHF
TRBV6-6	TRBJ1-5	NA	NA	TGTGCCAGCAGAGACACCGGGACTAGCAATCAGCCCCAGCATTTT	CASRDTGTSNQPQHF
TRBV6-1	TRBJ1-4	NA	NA	TGTGCCAGCAGTGAAATCTCCCTGGGTGAAAAACTGTTTTTT	CASSEISLGEKLFF
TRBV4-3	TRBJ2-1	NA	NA	TGCGCCAGCAGCCAAGGTCTTCTAGGGTCCTACAATGAGCAGTTCTTC	CASSQGLLGSYNEQFF
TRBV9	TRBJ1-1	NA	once	TGTGCCAGCAGCGTAGGCCCAAACCCAAGCCGTGAAGCTTTCTTT	CASSVGPNPSREAFF
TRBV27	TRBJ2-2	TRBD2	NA	TGTGCCAGGAGACTAGCGGGAGTCATAGGGGACACCGGGGAGCTGTTTTTT	CARRLAGVIGDTGELFF
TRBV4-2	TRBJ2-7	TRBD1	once	TGTGCCAGCAGCTTCAGGACAGGGAAGAACGAGCAGTACTTC	CASSFRTGKNEQYF
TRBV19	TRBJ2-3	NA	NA	TGTGCCAGTAATACCCGATCCACAGATACGCAGTATTTT	CASNTRSTDTQYF
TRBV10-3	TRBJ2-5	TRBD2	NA	TGTGCCATCAGTGAGTCGAAGGTATGGAGTAGGACTAGCGGATGTCTAGCTAAACAAGAGACCCAGTACTTC	CAISESKVWSRTSGCLAKQETQYF
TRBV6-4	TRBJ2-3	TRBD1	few	TGTGCCAGCAGTGAGGGGACAGGGGGCACAGATACGCAGTATTTT	CASSEGTGGTDTQYF
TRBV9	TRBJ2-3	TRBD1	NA	TGTGCCAGCAGCGTAGAGGGCAGGGGGCGCACAGATACGCAGTATTTT	CASSVEGRGRTDTQYF
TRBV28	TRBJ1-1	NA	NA	TGTGCCAGCAGTTTATGCTGGGGGAAAGGTCGGTCCACTGAAGCTTTCTTT	CASSLCWGKGRSTEAFF
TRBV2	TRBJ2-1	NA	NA	TGTGCCAGCAGGGGAGCCTACAATGAGCAGTTCTTC	CASRGAYNEQFF
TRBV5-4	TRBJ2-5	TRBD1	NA	TGTGCCAGCAGCTTGGACAGGGGGGTACAAGAGACCCAGTACTTC	CASSLDRGVQETQYF
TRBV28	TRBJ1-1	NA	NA	TGTGCCAGCAGCCCACAGGTTATGAACACTGAAGCTTTCTTT	CASSPQVMNTEAFF
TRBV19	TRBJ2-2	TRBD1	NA	TGTGCCAGTAGCGGGACAGGGGTTGTTGGGGAGCTGTTTTTT	CASSGTGVVGELFF
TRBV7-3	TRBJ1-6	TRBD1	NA	TGTGCCAGCAGCTTAACTCACAGGGGTAGTTCACCCCTCCACTTT	CASSLTHRGSSPLHF
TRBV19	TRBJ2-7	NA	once	TGTGCCAGTGGACAAATCTACGAGCAGTACTTC	CASGQIYEQYF
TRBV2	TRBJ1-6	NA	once	TGTGCCAGCAGTGGGACGGCGAGCTCCTATAATTCACCCCTCCACTTT	CASSGTASSYNSPLHF
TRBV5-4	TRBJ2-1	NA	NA	TGTGCCAGCAGTTCACCTAGCGTTCGCGGCAATGAGCAGTTCTTC	CASSSPSVRGNEQFF
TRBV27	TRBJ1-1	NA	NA	TGTGCCAGCAGTTTGGGACTGAACACTGAAGCTTTCTTT	CASSLGLNTEAFF
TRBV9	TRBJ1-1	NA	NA	TGTGCCAGCAGCCTGGGGGAGGGGGGTGAAGCTTTCTTT	CASSLGEGGEAFF
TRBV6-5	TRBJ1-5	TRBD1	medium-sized	TGTGCCAGCAGCAGGGGACAGGACCAGCCCCAGCATTTT	CASSRGQDQPQHF
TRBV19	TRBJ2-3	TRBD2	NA	TGTGCCAGTAGTAGCGGGACTAGCGGGAGCGCAGATACGCAGTATTTT	CASSSGTSGSADTQYF
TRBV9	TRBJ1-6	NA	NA	TGTGCCAGCAGCTCCTACGGGACGGACAACTATAATTCACCCCTCCACTTT	CASSSYGTDNYNSPLHF
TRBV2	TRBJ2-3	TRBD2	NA	TGTGCCAGCAGTGGGATTGAGCGGGAGTCAGATACGCAGTATTTT	CASSGIERESDTQYF
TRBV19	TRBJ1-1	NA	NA	TGTGCCAGTAGTACTACAGGGACCAAAGCTTTCTTT	CASSTTGTKAFF
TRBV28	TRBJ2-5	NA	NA	TGTGCCCACAAACAGGGAGTGGGGAGGGCAGAGACCCAGTACTTC	CAHKQGVGRAETQYF
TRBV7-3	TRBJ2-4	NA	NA	TGTGCCAGCGTCCCAGGGGCACTAGCCAAAAACATTCAGTACTTC	CASVPGALAKNIQYF
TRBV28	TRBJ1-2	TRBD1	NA	TGTGCCAGCAGTCAGACAGGGGAGGTCTATGGCTACACCTTC	CASSQTGEVYGYTF
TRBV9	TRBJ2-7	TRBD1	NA	TGTGCCAGCAGCGTAGGTGGACAGGGTACTTACGAGCAGTACTTC	CASSVGGQGTYEQYF
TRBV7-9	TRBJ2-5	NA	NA	TGTGCCAGCAGCTCTCGGCGTGGTAGCGGAGAGACCCAGTACTTC	CASSSRRGSGETQYF
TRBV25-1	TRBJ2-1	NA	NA	TGTGCCAGCACGAGGGCAGGCTACAATGAGCAGTTCTTC	CASTRAGYNEQFF
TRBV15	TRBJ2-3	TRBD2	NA	TGTGCCACCAGCAGAGATCTGGGACTAGTCAACCAAGGATCAGATACGCAGTATTTT	CATSRDLGLVNQGSDTQYF
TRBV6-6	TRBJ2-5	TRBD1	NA	TGTGCCAGCAGTTACTCCCCAGACAGGGTAGGAGAGACCCAGTACTTC	CASSYSPDRVGETQYF
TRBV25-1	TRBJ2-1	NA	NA	TGTGCCAGCAGTGAGGGCAATGAGCAGTTCTTC	CASSEGNEQFF
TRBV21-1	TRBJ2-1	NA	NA	TGTGCCAGCAGCAAAGTTGGTAGACTAGCGGTAGTCAGGGTGTTTGTAAGTGAGCAGTTCTTC	CASSKVGRLAVVRVFVSEQFF
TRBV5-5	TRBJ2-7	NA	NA	TGTGCCAGCAGTCCCCCGGGGGAGCAGTACTTC	CASSPPGEQYF
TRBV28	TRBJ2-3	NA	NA	TGTGCCAGCAGTTTAATCGGACAGCCTTCTAGCACAGATACGCAGTATTTT	CASSLIGQPSSTDTQYF
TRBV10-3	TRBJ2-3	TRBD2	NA	TGTGCCATCAGTCGTCTAGGGCTGGGGCTAGCGGGAGACGGGGACACAGATACGCAGTATTTT	CAISRLGLGLAGDGDTDTQYF
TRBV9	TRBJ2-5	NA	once	TGTGCCAGCAGCGTAGTGGGGGGCGAGACCCAGTACTTC	CASSVVGGETQYF
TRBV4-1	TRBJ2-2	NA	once	TGCGCCAGCAGCACCAAAAAGATCAACTCCACCGGGGAGCTGTTTTTT	CASSTKKINSTGELFF
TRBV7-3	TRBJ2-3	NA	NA	TGTGCCAGCAGCTTAGGGACGGCAGATACGCAGTATTTT	CASSLGTADTQYF
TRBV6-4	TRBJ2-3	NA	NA	TGTGCCAGCAGTGACTCGACAACAGATACGCAGTATTTT	CASSDSTTDTQYF
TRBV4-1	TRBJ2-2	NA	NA	TGCGCCAGCAGCCCCGGACTATTCGGGGAGCTGTTTTTT	CASSPGLFGELFF
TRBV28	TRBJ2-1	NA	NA	TGTGCCAGCAGTCGAGCGGTTCCCTACAATGAGCAGTTCTTC	CASSRAVPYNEQFF
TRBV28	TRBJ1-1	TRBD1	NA	TGTGCCAGCAGTTTAGGTGCAGGGGGGAACACTGAAGCTTTCTTT	CASSLGAGGNTEAFF
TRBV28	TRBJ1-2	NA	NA	TGTGCCAGCAGTTATCAGGGAGACGGCTATGGCTACACCTTC	CASSYQGDGYGYTF